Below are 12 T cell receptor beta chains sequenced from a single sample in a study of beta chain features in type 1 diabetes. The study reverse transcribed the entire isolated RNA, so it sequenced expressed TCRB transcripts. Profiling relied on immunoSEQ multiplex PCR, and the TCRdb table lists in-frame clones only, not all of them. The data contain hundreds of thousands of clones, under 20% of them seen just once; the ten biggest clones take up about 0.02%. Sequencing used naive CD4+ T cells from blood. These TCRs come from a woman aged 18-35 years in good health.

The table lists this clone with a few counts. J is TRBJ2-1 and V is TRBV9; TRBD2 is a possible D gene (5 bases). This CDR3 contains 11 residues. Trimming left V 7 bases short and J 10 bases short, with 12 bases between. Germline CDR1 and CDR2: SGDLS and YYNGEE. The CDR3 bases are TGTGCCAGCGGCGGACTCTTCGAGCAGTTCTTC. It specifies CASGGLFEQFF.

CDR3 loop: CASSLGNRFGETQYF. The DNA of the CDR3 is TGTGCCAGCAGCTTAGGGAACCGTTTCGGAGAGACCCAGTACTTC. This chain links TRBV7-8 with TRBJ2-5; D unclear. The CDR3 has 15 residues. Germline lookup yields CDR1 SGHVS and CDR2 FQNEAQ. The V end was cut by 1 base, the J end by 4 bases, with 13 bases between. The whole variable domain, filled in from reference TRBV7-8 and TRBJ2-5, reads GAGVSQSPRYKVAKRGQDVALRCDPISGHVSLFWYQQALGQGPEFLTYFQNEAQLDKSGLPSDRFFAERPEGSVSTLKIQRTQQEDSAVYLCASSLGNRFGETQYFGPGTRLLVL.

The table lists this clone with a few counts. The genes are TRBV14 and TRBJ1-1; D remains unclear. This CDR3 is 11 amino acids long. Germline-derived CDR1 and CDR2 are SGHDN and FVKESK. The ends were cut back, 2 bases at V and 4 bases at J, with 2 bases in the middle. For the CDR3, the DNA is TGTGCCAGCAGCCAAATCACTGAAGCTTTCTTT. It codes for CASSQITEAFF. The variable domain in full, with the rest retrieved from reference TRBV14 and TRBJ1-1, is EAGVTQFPSHSVIEKGQTVTLRCDPISGHDNLYWYRRVMGKEIKFLLHFVKESKQDESGMPNNRFLAERTGGTYSTLKVQPAELEDSGVYFCASSQITEAFFGQGTRLTVV.

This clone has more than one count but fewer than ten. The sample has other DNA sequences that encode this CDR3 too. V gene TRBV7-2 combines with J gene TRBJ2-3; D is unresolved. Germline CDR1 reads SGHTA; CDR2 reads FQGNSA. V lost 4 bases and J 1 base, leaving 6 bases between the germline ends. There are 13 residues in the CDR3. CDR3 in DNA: TGTGCCAGCAGCTCCCGGGGCACAGATACGCAGTATTTT. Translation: CASSSRGTDTQYF.

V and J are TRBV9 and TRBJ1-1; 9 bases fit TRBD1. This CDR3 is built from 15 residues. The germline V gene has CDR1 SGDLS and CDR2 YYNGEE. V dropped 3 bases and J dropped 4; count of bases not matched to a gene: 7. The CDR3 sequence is CASSARDRVTTEAFF. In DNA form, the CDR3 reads TGTGCCAGCAGCGCCCGGGACAGGGTAACCACTGAAGCTTTCTTT.

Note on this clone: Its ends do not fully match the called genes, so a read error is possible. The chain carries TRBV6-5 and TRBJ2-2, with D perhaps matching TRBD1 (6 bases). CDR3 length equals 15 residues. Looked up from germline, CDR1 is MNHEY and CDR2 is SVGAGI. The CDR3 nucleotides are TGTGCCAGCAGACAACAGGGCACCATTACCGGAGAGCTGTTTTTT. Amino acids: CASRQQGTITGELFF.

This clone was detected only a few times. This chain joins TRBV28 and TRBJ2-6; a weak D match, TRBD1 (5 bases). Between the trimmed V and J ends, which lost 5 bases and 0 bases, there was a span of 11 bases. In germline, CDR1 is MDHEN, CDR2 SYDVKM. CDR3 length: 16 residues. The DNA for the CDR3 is TGTGCCAGCAGTAAAATCGACAGCTCTGGGGCCAACGTCCTGACTTTC. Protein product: CASSKIDSSGANVLTF. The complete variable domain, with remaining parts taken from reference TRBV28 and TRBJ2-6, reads DVKVTQSSRYLVKRTGEKVFLECVQDMDHENMFWYRQDPGLGLRLIYFSYDVKMKEKGDIPEGYSVSREKKERFSLILESASTNQTSMYLCASSKIDSSGANVLTFGAGSRLTVL.

In DNA form, the CDR3 reads TGTGCCAGCAGTTGGGGGACAGCTGGAAACACCATATATTTT. This translates into CASSWGTAGNTIYF. The chain employs TRBV28 and TRBJ1-3; 7 bases map to TRBD1. The length of the CDR3 is 14 residues. The germline CDR1 and CDR2 sequences are MDHEN and SYDVKM. V lost 4 bases and J lost 2; bases outside the gene matches: 2.

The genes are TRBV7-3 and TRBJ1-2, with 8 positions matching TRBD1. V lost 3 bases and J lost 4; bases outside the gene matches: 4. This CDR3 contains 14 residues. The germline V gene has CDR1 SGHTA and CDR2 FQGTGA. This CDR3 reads CASSFGQGAYGYTF. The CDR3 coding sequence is TGTGCCAGCAGCTTCGGACAGGGAGCCTATGGCTACACCTTC.

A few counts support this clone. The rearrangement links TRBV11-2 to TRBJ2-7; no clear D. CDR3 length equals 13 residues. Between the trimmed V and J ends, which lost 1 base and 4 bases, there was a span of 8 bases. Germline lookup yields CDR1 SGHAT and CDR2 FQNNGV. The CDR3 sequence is CASSLGPTYEQYF. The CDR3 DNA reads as TGTGCCAGCAGCTTAGGCCCGACTTACGAGCAGTACTTC.

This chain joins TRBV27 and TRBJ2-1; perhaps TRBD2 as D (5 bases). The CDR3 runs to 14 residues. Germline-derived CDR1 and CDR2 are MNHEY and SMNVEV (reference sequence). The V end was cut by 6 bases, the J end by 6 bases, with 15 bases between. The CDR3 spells CASSRDSRFNEQFF. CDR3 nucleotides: TGTGCCAGCAGCCGGGATTCACGGTTCAATGAGCAGTTCTTC.

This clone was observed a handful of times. CDR3 in DNA: TGTGCCATCAGTGAGTATGAGGGAAAGACTGGTCAGCCCCAGCATTTT. It yields the protein CAISEYEGKTGQPQHF. The V gene is TRBV10-3, the J gene TRBJ1-5, with D unclear. The CDR3 consists of 16 residues. Germline assignment: CDR1 ENHRY and CDR2 SYGVKD. V was cut by 1 base and J by 6 bases, with 16 bases left in between.